A selection of T cell receptor beta chains follows, all from one sample in a study of control samples from healthy donors and cancer patients. Using immunoSEQ multiplex PCR, the repertoire was profiled, and TCRdb retains in-frame clones only, with some absent. Of roughly 120,000 clones in the sample, roughly 91% are singletons; the top ten hold more than 1.5%. The sample taken for sequencing was PBMCs. All receptors come from a man aged 50-59 years with head and neck cancer. CDR3s include the opening cysteine and the closing phenylalanine or tryptophan. A D gene is named only where the DNA matches it firmly. Clone size is stated in some rows and not others, as once, few, many or a class when expanded.

J gene | D gene | V gene | clone size | CDR3 protein | CDR3 DNA
TRBJ1-5 | - | TRBV20-1 | - | CSASSGGGYDQPQHF | TGCAGTGCTAGTTCGGGGGGGGGCTACGATCAGCCCCAGCATTTT
TRBJ1-4 | - | TRBV5-5 | - | CASSMLARATTNEKLFF | TGTGCCAGCAGCATGCTGGCCCGGGCTACAACTAATGAAAAACTGTTTTTT
TRBJ1-1 | - | TRBV7-9 | - | CASSLAGWQGKTEAFF | TGTGCCAGCAGCTTAGCAGGGTGGCAGGGGAAAACTGAAGCTTTCTTT
TRBJ1-2 | - | TRBV25-1 | - | CASSELVQAYGYTF | TGTGCCAGCAGTGAATTGGTACAGGCCTATGGCTACACCTTC
TRBJ2-3 | - | TRBV6-1 | - | CASSENGAGGTDTQYF | TGTGCCAGCAGTGAAAACGGTGCCGGGGGCACAGATACGCAGTATTTT
TRBJ2-1 | - | TRBV5-1 | - | CASSRARSPRLPVYNEQFF | TGCGCCAGCAGCCGAGCGAGAAGCCCCCGCTTACCCGTCTACAATGAGCAGTTCTTC
TRBJ2-7 | - | TRBV5-5 | - | CASSSLSPDYEQYF | TGTGCCAGCAGCTCCCTTTCTCCCGACTACGAGCAGTACTTC
TRBJ2-5 | - | TRBV30 | - | CAFSLGGPLETQYF | TGTGCCTTTTCCCTGGGGGGCCCCCTGGAGACCCAGTACTTC
TRBJ1-2 | - | TRBV12-3/TRBV12-4 | - | CASSPDRGYGYTF | TGTGCCAGCAGCCCAGACAGAGGTTATGGCTACACCTTC
TRBJ1-1 | TRBD1 | TRBV12-3/TRBV12-4 | - | CASRRGQGVAAFF | TGTGCCAGCAGACGCGGACAGGGGGTAGCAGCTTTCTTT
TRBJ1-6 | - | TRBV4-3 | - | CASSQGWDSPLHF | TGCGCCAGCAGCCAAGGTTGGGACTCACCCCTCCACTTT
TRBJ2-2 | - | TRBV2 | - | CASSAQLGTGELFF | TGTGCCAGCAGTGCCCAGCTGGGCACCGGGGAGCTGTTTTTT
TRBJ2-7 | - | TRBV4-2 | once | CASSQYDYEQYF | TGTGCCAGCAGCCAATACGACTACGAGCAGTACTTC
TRBJ2-5 | - | TRBV30 | - | CAWRRAAQETQYF | TGTGCCTGGAGAAGGGCGGCCCAAGAGACCCAGTACTTC
TRBJ1-5 | - | TRBV4-2 | - | CASSRPNQPQHF | TGTGCCAGCAGCCGCCCCAATCAGCCCCAGCATTTT
TRBJ2-5 | - | TRBV7-2 | - | CASSPKETQYF | TGTGCCAGCAGCCCTAAAGAGACCCAGTACTTC
TRBJ2-2 | - | TRBV11-2 | - | CASSLGVGANTGELFF | TGTGCCAGCAGCTTAGGGGTGGGGGCAAACACCGGGGAGCTGTTTTTT
TRBJ1-4 | TRBD1 | TRBV2 | - | CASSFDREGEKLFF | TGTGCCAGCAGTTTCGACAGGGAAGGTGAAAAACTGTTTTTT
TRBJ1-2 | TRBD1 | TRBV3-1/TRBV3-2 | - | CASSARTGGGSNYGYTF | TGTGCCAGCAGCGCTAGGACAGGGGGCGGCTCTAACTATGGCTACACCTTC
TRBJ2-1 | TRBD1 | TRBV18 | - | CASSLDRGNNEQFF | TGTGCCAGCTCCCTCGACAGGGGAAACAATGAGCAGTTCTTC
TRBJ2-2 | - | TRBV24-1 | - | CATSDNLPGTGELFF | TGTGCCACCAGTGATAACCTTCCGGGCACCGGGGAGCTGTTTTTT
TRBJ2-7 | - | TRBV6-5 | - | CASSLGHSYEQYF | TGTGCCAGCAGTTTGGGACACAGCTACGAGCAGTACTTC